This T cell receptor (beta chain) is from a study of cytotoxic CD8 clonotypes in ibrutinib-treated CLL. Study results and caveats: For progressing versus sustained-remission patients, sampling times were not the same. Clonality (at baseline) was higher than in age-matched healthy donors and tracked circulating CD8+ T-cell counts.

Investigators sought sequencing depths of between 1 in 200,000 and 1 in 1 million T cells. The protocol was immunoSEQ multiplex PCR, while the TCRdb copy is restricted to in-frame clones and leaves out a portion. The sample consists of about 25,000 clones, more than 65% of them appearing once. Germline V gives CDR1 SGHTA, CDR2 FQGTGA. The CDR3 has 14 residues. V lost 5 bases, J lost 9 bases, and 10 bases stayed unmatched. Of note for this clone: Its antigen is not known.

This sequence joins TRBV7-3 and TRBJ2-1; 7 bases line up with TRBD1. This sequence was found in a human donor with chronic lymphocytic leukemia. Sequencing used PBMCs, obtained after 12 months of ibrutinib treatment. The CDR3 spells CASSRQGDGSEQFF. The CDR3 nucleotides read TGTGCCAGCAGCCGACAGGGCGATGGCAGTGAGCAGTTCTTC. Full variable domain (rest looked up from reference TRBV7-3 and TRBJ2-1): GAGVSQTPSNKVTEKGKYVELRCDPISGHTALYWYRQSLGQGPEFLIYFQGTGAADDSGLPNDRFFAVRPEGSVSTLKIQRTERGDSAVYLCASSRQGDGSEQFFGPGTRLTVL.